This T cell receptor beta chain originates from a study of blood T cell repertoires in COVID-19. The overall study: Nucleic acid was either cDNA or gDNA, and it came from T cells, B-cell-depleted T cells, or PBMCs.

This clone has more than one count but fewer than ten. J lost 8 bases, V lost 2 bases, and 7 bases had no gene match. The CDR3 is made up of 15 amino acids. CDR1 is SGHDN, CDR2 FVKESK, per germline. Some clones are missing from TCRdb's copy, which holds only in-frame ones; the method was immunoSEQ multiplex PCR. Of about 87,000 clones in the sample, approximately 80% were seen once. Source material: peripheral blood. This TCR came from a woman in her 70s with acute or convalescent COVID-19. The chain recombines TRBV14 with TRBJ1-3, with TRBD1 matching 9 bases. The CDR3 protein is CASSQQQGAMDTIYF. The CDR3 nucleotides read TGTGCCAGCAGCCAACAACAGGGGGCTATGGACACCATATATTTT. The full variable domain, with the rest looked up from reference TRBV14 and TRBJ1-3, is EAGVTQFPSHSVIEKGQTVTLRCDPISGHDNLYWYRRVMGKEIKFLLHFVKESKQDESGMPNNRFLAERTGGTYSTLKVQPAELEDSGVYFCASSQQQGAMDTIYFGEGSWLTVV.